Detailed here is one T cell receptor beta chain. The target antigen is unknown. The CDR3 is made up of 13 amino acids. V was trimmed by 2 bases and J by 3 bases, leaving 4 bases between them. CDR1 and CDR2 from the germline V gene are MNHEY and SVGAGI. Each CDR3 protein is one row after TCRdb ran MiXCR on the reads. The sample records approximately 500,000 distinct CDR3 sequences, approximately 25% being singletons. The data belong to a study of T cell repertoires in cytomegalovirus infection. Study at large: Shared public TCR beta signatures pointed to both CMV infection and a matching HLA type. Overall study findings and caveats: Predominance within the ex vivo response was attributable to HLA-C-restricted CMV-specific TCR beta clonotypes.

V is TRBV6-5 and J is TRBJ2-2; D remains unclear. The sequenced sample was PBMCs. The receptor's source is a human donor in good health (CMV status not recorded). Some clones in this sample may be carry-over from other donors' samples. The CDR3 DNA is TGTGCCAGCAGTTACGGGTACACCGGGGAGCTGTTTTTT. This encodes CASSYGYTGELFF.